This passage covers 8 T cell receptor beta chains from one sample sequenced in a study of blood T cell repertoires in COVID-19. Produced via immunoSEQ multiplex PCR; TCRdb's table is partial and in-frame only. The sample has about 270,000 clones, roughly 93% seen once; the top ten hold over 2%. Sequencing used PBMCs or T cells enriched from blood (not recorded which). The source is a woman between 35 and 50 years old with acute COVID-19.

V is TRBV7-2 and J is TRBJ2-2; 9 nucleotides align to TRBD1. Germline V gene data show CDR1 as SGHTA and CDR2 as FQGNSA. V lost 4 bases and J lost 5; bases outside the gene matches: 5. The CDR3 loop spans 15 amino acids. CDR3: CASSSATGGTGELFF. The CDR3 nucleotides read TGTGCCAGCAGCTCAGCGACAGGGGGAACCGGGGAGCTGTTTTTT. Full variable domain (missing parts from reference TRBV7-2 and TRBJ2-2): GAGVSQSPSNKVTEKGKDVELRCDPISGHTALYWYRQSLGQGLEFLIYFQGNSAPDKSGLPSDRFSAERTGGSVSTLTIQRTQQEDSAVYLCASSSATGGTGELFFGEGSRLTVL.

The chain recombines TRBV30 with TRBJ1-6; 7 bases agree with TRBD1. This CDR3 is built from 13 residues. V shed 5 bases, J shed 4 bases, and the junction held 2 bases outside the gene matches. Germline V CDR1 and CDR2: GTSNPN, SVGIG (reference sequence). Here the CDR3 reads CAWSQGYNSPLHF. The CDR3 bases are TGTGCCTGGTCACAGGGGTATAATTCACCCCTCCACTTT.

The V gene is TRBV21-1, the J gene TRBJ2-5; the listed D gene, TRBD1, was not tested against the DNA. TRBV21-1 is a documented pseudogene. CDR3 length: 14 residues. For the CDR3, the DNA is TGTGCCAGCAGCAAAGTTCAGGAACAGGAGACCCAGTACTTC. This gives the protein CASSKVQEQETQYF.

The gene calls are TRBV29-1 and TRBJ1-2, with D maybe TRBD1 (6 bases). The CDR3 has 12 amino acids. The V end was cut by 7 bases, the J end by 5 bases, with 14 bases between. Germline assignment: CDR1 SQVTM and CDR2 ANQGSEA. The CDR3 reads CSARPQGYGYTF. As DNA, the CDR3 is TGCAGCGCACGTCCCCAGGGGTATGGCTACACCTTC.

This clone was observed a single time. This chain links TRBV7-8 with TRBJ1-5, with D possibly matching TRBD1 (6 bases). V lost 4 bases and J lost 3, with 7 bases in between. CDR3 length: 13 amino acids. The germline V gene has CDR1 SGHVS and CDR2 FQNEAQ. CDR3 sequence (DNA): TGTGCCAGCAGCTGGGACACCAATCAGCCCCAGCATTTT. This sequence encodes CASSWDTNQPQHF.

The CDR3 coding sequence is TGTGCCAGCACCCAAAGCCGCACCGGGGAGCTGTTTTTT. This gives the protein CASTQSRTGELFF. The V call is TRBV12-3 or TRBV12-4, the J call TRBJ2-2; D is ambiguous. The CDR3 loop spans 13 amino acids. V was clipped by 7 bases and J by 4 bases, with 10 bases between them.

The rearrangement joins TRBV9 to TRBJ2-3, with TRBD2 matching 12 bases. The CDR3 spans 15 residues. Trimming cost V 5 bases and J 3 bases; bases outside gene matches: 4. Germline V lookup: CDR1 SGDLS, CDR2 YYNGEE. CDR3 DNA: TGTGCCAGCAGTCGGACTAGCGGGATTACAGATACGCAGTATTTT. Translated: CASSRTSGITDTQYF.

V is TRBV6-2 or TRBV6-3 and J is TRBJ1-6; TRBD1 matches at 12 bases. The V segment lost 2 bases and the J segment 9 bases; nucleotides outside the gene matches: 2. The germline V gene has CDR1 MNHEY and CDR2 SVGEGT. The CDR3 has 15 residues. The CDR3 sequence is CASSYGTGGRSPLHF. In DNA form, the CDR3 reads TGTGCCAGCAGTTACGGGACAGGGGGCCGTTCACCCCTCCACTTT.